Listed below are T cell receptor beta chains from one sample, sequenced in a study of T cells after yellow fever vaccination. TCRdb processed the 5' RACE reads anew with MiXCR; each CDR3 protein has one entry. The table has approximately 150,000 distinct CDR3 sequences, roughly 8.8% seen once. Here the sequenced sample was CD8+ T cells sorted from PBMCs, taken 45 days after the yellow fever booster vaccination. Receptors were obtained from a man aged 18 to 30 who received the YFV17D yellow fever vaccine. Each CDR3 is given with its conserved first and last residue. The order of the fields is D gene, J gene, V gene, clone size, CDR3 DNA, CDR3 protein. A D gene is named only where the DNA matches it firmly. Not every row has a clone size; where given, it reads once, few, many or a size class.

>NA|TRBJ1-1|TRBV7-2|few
TGTGCCAGCAGCTTTCGTACGAACACTGAAGCTTTCTTT
CASSFRTNTEAFF
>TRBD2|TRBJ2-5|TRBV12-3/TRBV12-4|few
TGTGCCAGCAGTTCCCCGGGACTAGCGGGGAGGTACCAAGAGACCCAGTACTTC
CASSSPGLAGRYQETQYF
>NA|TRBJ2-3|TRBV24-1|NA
TGTGCCACCACTGAAGGGGGAGATACGCAGTATTTT
CATTEGGDTQYF
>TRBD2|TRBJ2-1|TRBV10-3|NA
TGTGCCATCAGGGAAGCGGGGACCTCCTACAATGAGCAGTTCTTC
CAIREAGTSYNEQFF
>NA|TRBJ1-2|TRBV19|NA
TGTGCCAGTAGTAAAGGGAGTGGCTACACCTTC
CASSKGSGYTF
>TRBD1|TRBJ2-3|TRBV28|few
TGTGCCAGCACCCCCTGGAGGACAGGGAACACAGATACGCAGTATTTT
CASTPWRTGNTDTQYF
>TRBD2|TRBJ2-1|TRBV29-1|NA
TGCAGCGCTAGCGGGGCGGCCAATGAGCAGTTCTTC
CSASGAANEQFF
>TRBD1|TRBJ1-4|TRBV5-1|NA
TGCGCCAGCAGCTTTCGGACAGGGGTGAAAGAAAAACTGTTTTTT
CASSFRTGVKEKLFF
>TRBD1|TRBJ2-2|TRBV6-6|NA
TGTGCCAGCGGGGGACAGGGGCTGGCCGGGGAGCTGTTTTTT
CASGGQGLAGELFF
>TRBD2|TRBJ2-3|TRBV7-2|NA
TGTGCCAGCAGCCCGACTAGCGGGGACGCAGATACGCAGTATTTT
CASSPTSGDADTQYF
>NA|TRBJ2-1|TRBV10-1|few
TGCGCCAGCAGTGAGTCGTGGGGCTACAATGAGCAGTTCTTC
CASSESWGYNEQFF
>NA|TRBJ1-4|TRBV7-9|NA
TGTGCCAGCAGCTCTGGGGAGAATGAAAAACTGTTTTTT
CASSSGENEKLFF
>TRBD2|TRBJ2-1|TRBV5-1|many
TGCGCCAGCGCTCTAGCGGGGAATTACAATGAGCAGTTCTTC
CASALAGNYNEQFF
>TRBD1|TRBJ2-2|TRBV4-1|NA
TGCGCCAGCAGCCAAGGCGCTGGTGGGACAGGGGGCGACGTGGACGGGGAGCTGTTTTTT
CASSQGAGGTGGDVDGELFF
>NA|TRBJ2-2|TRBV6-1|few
TGTGCCAGCAGTGAACTCGGATCCGGGGAGCTGTTTTTT
CASSELGSGELFF
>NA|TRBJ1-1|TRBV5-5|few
TGTGCCAGCACCTTAACGACGGACAAGAACACTGAAGCTTTCTTT
CASTLTTDKNTEAFF
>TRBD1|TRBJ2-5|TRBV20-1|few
TGCAGTGCTACGACAGGGAAGGGCGGAGAGACCCAGTACTTC
CSATTGKGGETQYF
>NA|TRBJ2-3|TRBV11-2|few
TGTGCCAGCAGCCCCCTTGGCTGGACAACTGTGGGTACAGATACGCAGTATTTT
CASSPLGWTTVGTDTQYF
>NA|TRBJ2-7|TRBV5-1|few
TGCGCCAGCAGCTCCGGTATCGGATGGGAGCAGTACTTC
CASSSGIGWEQYF
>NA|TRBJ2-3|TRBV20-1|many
TGCAGTGTCCCAAAGTGGAGGGGGAGTAGCACAGATACGCAGTATTTT
CSVPKWRGSSTDTQYF
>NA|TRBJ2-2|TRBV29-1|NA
TGCAGCGCCGCCCTTGACACCGGGGAGCTGTTTTTT
CSAALDTGELFF
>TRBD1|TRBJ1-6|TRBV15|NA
TGTGCCACCAGCAGAGTTGGGGCCCCAAATAGGGGACAGGGTAATTCACCCCTCCACTTT
CATSRVGAPNRGQGNSPLHF
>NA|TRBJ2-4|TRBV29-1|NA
TGCAGCGCCTTTGGAGGAGGGATAGCCAAAAACATTCAGTACTTC
CSAFGGGIAKNIQYF
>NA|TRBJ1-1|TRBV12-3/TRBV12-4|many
TGTGCCAGCAGCCTGGTGGCTGAAGCTTTCTTT
CASSLVAEAFF
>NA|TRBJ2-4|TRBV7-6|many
TGTGCCAGCAGCCGGGGCAGGGGAGCCAAAAACATTCAGTACTTC
CASSRGRGAKNIQYF
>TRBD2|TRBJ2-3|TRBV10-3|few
TGTGCCACCTCCGGGACTATCCCAATAACGCCCACAGATACGCAGTATTTT
CATSGTIPITPTDTQYF
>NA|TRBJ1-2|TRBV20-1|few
TGCAGTGCGCGACGACAGGAGGACTATGGCTACACCTTC
CSARRQEDYGYTF